This entry lists 16 T cell receptor beta chains sequenced from one sample in a study of OX40 agonist ivuxolimab in advanced cancers. To prepare the library, the immunoSEQ multiplex PCR assay was applied. Not all clones reach the TCRdb copy of this immuneACCESS table, which keeps in-frame sequences only. Checked studies attribute under half of the gap to unresolved V genes and leave the rest unexplained. This sample holds around 30,000 clones; roughly 87% were observed only once. The ten biggest clones cover 36% of the sample. Sequenced here: CD4+ or CD8+ T cells sorted from blood, sampled in a trial of the OX40 agonist ivuxolimab. These receptors were collected from an adult with an advanced solid tumor such as melanoma, head and neck, liver or kidney cancer.

In this sample, this clone turned up once. This sequence joins TRBV11-3 and TRBJ2-3; possible D gene TRBD2, 6 bases. This CDR3 has 15 amino acids. CDR1 is SGHNT, CDR2 YENEEA, per germline. Trimming took 0 bases from V and 4 from J, leaving 11 bases between them. The CDR3 region is CASSLDAGWADTQYF. The DNA for the CDR3 is TGTGCCAGCAGCTTAGATGCGGGGTGGGCAGATACGCAGTATTTT.

The V and J genes are TRBV7-6 and TRBJ2-1; 9 nucleotides line up with TRBD1. The junction had 8 bases not matched to a gene; V was cut back by 5 bases and J by 0 bases. The CDR3 runs 17 residues. The germline CDR1 and CDR2 sequences are SGHVS and FNYEAQ. Here the CDR3 DNA reads TGTGCCAGCAGCCAACAGGGGGCGGCCTCCTCCTACAATGAGCAGTTCTTC. Its translation: CASSQQGAASSYNEQFF.

This clone was seen just once. This chain joins TRBV4-2 and TRBJ2-7, with TRBD2 identical over 9 bases. J gave up 2 bases and V 3 bases, and 8 bases lay outside the gene matches. The CDR3 is 16 residues long. CDR1 is LGHNA and CDR2 is YNFKEQ in the germline V gene. The CDR3 here is CASSHQLAGSPYEQYF. The DNA of the CDR3 is TGTGCCAGCAGCCATCAACTAGCGGGTTCCCCCTACGAGCAGTACTTC.

This chain links TRBV6-5 with TRBJ1-3; D might be TRBD1 (6 bases). The ends were cut back, 5 bases at V and 2 bases at J, with 10 bases in the middle. The CDR3 loop spans 14 amino acids. Germline V lookup: CDR1 MNHEY, CDR2 SVGAGI. The CDR3 DNA reads as TGTGCCAGCAGTGCGGACAGCGCTGGAAACACCATATATTTT. It yields the protein CASSADSAGNTIYF.

The chain employs TRBV10-2 and TRBJ1-5, with D unresolved. The length of the CDR3 is 14 residues. In germline, CDR1 is WSHSY, CDR2 SAAADI. The V end lost 10 bases, the J end lost 3 bases, and 16 bases lay between the germline ends. This CDR3 reads CATGSVGYNQPQHF. The CDR3, as DNA: TGCGCCACCGGATCCGTGGGCTACAATCAGCCCCAGCATTTT.

The chain recombines TRBV19 with TRBJ2-7; TRBD1 aligns across 7 bases. This CDR3 is 15 amino acids long. In germline, CDR1 is LNHDA, CDR2 SQIVND (reference sequence). Germline trimming cut 5 bases from V and 2 bases from J; bases unmatched to any gene: 9. In DNA, the CDR3 is TGTGCCAGTAGTCCAAAGGGACAGCGAGCCTACGAGCAGTACTTC. It encodes CASSPKGQRAYEQYF.

The chain employs TRBV28 and TRBJ1-1; D gene ambiguous. Deletions cut 3 bases from V and 1 base from J, with 9 bases between. Per germline, CDR1 MDHEN and CDR2 SYDVKM. The CDR3 is made up of 14 amino acids. The CDR3 bases are TGTGCCAGCAGTTTCGTACGAAGGAACACTGAAGCTTTCTTT. It yields the protein CASSFVRRNTEAFF.

The chain carries TRBV6-5 and TRBJ1-5, with D unclear. This CDR3 contains 15 residues. In germline, CDR1 is MNHEY, CDR2 SVGAGI. V lost 5 bases and J lost 1, with 12 bases in between. This chain's CDR3 is CASSAREKSNQPQHF. The CDR3 region has the DNA TGTGCCAGCAGTGCGCGGGAGAAGAGCAATCAGCCCCAGCATTTT.

The rearrangement uses TRBV19 and TRBJ2-2; 10 bases fit TRBD2. V lost 0 bases, J lost 0 bases, and 19 bases stayed unmatched. The V gene's germline CDR1 is LNHDA and CDR2 SQIVND (reference sequence). The CDR3 runs 23 residues. CDR3 amino acids: CASSIDLSTFQSSGGANTGELFF. The CDR3 DNA sequence: TGTGCCAGTAGTATAGATTTATCCACCTTTCAATCTAGCGGGGGCGCGAACACCGGGGAGCTGTTTTTT.

The chain is built from TRBV5-6 and TRBJ1-4; no clear D. Trimming left V 0 bases short and J 10 bases short, with 13 bases between. Germline loops: CDR1 SGHDT, CDR2 YYEEEE. CDR3 length: 14 amino acids. The CDR3 loop reads CASSLGGSGGKLFF. Written as DNA, the CDR3 is TGTGCCAGCAGCTTGGGTGGGTCCGGTGGAAAACTGTTTTTT.

The chain joins TRBV7-9 to TRBJ2-7, with 11 bases lining up with TRBD2. Trimming cost V 2 bases and J 5 bases; bases outside gene matches: 5. Germline loops: CDR1 SEHNR, CDR2 FQNEAQ (reference sequence). This CDR3 is 15 amino acids long. In DNA, the CDR3 is TGTGCCAGCAGCTTACTTAGCGGGGGGGTTCACGAGCAGTACTTC. Residues: CASSLLSGGVHEQYF.

The rearrangement uses TRBV27 and TRBJ2-7, with D perhaps TRBD2 (5 bases). The CDR3 runs to 15 residues. The V end lost 0 bases, the J end lost 6 bases, and 15 bases lay between the germline ends. Germline lookup yields CDR1 MNHEY and CDR2 SMNVEV (reference sequence). CDR3 coding DNA: TGTGCCAGCAGTTTATCCGGGGAGCTGGGGTTCGAGCAGTACTTC. Translating gives CASSLSGELGFEQYF.

The CDR3 protein is CASSEFQAGGADTQYF. In DNA, the CDR3 is TGCGCCAGCAGTGAGTTTCAAGCGGGAGGAGCAGATACGCAGTATTTT. This chain joins TRBV10-1 and TRBJ2-3, with 9 positions matching TRBD2. This CDR3 has 16 residues. Germline CDR1 reads WNHNN; CDR2 reads SYGVQD (reference sequence). Trimming took 1 base from V and 4 from J; bases not matched to a gene: 6.

The J gene is TRBJ2-5, the V gene TRBV28; perhaps TRBD1 as D (6 bases). The ends were cut back, 7 bases at V and 5 bases at J, with 17 bases in the middle. The germline V gene encodes CDR1 MDHEN and CDR2 SYDVKM. CDR3 length: 14 amino acids. The CDR3: CASTLQGRYETQYF. The CDR3 DNA reads TGTGCCAGCACCTTACAGGGAAGGTATGAGACCCAGTACTTC.

J is TRBJ2-3 and V is TRBV21-1; no check of the table's D call, TRBD1, against the DNA was made. TRBV21-1 corresponds to a pseudogene. The CDR3 is made up of 15 amino acids. CDR3 loop: CASSRLWPHTDTQYF. CDR3 coding DNA: TGTGCCAGCAGCCGCCTCTGGCCCCACACAGATACGCAGTATTTT.

The chain combines TRBV9 with TRBJ2-5; D is possibly TRBD2 (5 bases). The CDR3 contains 14 residues. The V end was cut by 4 bases, the J end by 1 base, with 11 bases between. Germline assignment: CDR1 SGDLS and CDR2 YYNGEE. Here the CDR3 DNA reads TGTGCCAGCAGCCCCCGGGGTTTCCAAGAGACCCAGTACTTC. Encoded protein: CASSPRGFQETQYF. Supplemented by reference TRBV9 and TRBJ2-5, the full variable domain reads DSGVTQTPKHLITATGQRVTLRCSPRSGDLSVYWYQQSLDQGLQFLIQYYNGEERAKGNILERFSAQQFPDLHSELNLSSLELGDSALYFCASSPRGFQETQYFGPGTRLLVL.